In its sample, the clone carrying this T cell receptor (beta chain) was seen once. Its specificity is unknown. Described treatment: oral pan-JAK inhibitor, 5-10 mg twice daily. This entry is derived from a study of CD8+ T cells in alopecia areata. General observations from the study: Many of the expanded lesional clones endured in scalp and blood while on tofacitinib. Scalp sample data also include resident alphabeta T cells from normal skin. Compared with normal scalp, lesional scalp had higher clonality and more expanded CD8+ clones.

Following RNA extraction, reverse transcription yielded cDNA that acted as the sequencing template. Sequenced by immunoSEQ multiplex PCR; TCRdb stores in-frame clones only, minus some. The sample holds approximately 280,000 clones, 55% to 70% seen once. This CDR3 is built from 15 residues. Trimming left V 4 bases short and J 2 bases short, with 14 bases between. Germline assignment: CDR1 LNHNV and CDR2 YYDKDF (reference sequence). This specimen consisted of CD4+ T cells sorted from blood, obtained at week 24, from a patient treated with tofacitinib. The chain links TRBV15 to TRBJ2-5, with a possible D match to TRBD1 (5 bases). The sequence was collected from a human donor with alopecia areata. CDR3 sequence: CATSKRLTDQETQYF. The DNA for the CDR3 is TGTGCCACCAGCAAAAGACTGACAGATCAAGAGACCCAGTACTTC. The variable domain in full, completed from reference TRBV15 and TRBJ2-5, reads DAMVIQNPRYQVTQFGKPVTLSCSQTLNHNVMYWYQQKSSQAPKLLFHYYDKDFNNEADTPDNFQSRRPNTSFCFLDIRSPGLGDTAMYLCATSKRLTDQETQYFGPGTRLLVL.